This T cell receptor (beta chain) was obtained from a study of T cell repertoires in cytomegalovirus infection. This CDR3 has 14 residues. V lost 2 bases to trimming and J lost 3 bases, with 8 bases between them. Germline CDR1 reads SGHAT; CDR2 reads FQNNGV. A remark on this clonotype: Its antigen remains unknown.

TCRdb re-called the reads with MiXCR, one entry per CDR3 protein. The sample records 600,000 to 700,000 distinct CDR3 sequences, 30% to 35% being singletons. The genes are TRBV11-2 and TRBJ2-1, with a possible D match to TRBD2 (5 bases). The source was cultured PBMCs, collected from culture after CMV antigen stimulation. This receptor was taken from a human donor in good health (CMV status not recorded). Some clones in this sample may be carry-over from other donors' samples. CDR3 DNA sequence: TGTGCCAGCAGCTTACAGCGGTACTACAATGAGCAGTTCTTC. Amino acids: CASSLQRYYNEQFF.